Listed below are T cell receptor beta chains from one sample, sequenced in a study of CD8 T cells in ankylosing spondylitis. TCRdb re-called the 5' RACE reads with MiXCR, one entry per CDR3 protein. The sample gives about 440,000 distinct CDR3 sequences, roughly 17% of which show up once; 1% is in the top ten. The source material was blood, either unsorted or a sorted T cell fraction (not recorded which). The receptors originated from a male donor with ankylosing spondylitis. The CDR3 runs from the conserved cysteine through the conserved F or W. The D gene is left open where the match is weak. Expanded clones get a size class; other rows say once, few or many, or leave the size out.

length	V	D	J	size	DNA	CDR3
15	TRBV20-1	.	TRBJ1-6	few	TGCAGTGCTAGAGATGGGGAACAGCCCGATTCACCCCTCCACTTT	CSARDGEQPDSPLHF
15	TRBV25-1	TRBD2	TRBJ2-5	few	TGTGCCAGCCTTACCTCGGGAGGGCCGAAAGAGACCCAGTACTTC	CASLTSGGPKETQYF
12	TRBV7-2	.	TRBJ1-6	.	TGTGCCAGCAGCTTAGAGAGGTCACCCCTCCACTTT	CASSLERSPLHF
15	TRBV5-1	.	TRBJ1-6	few	TGCGCCAGCAGCACGCGGGACGGCCCGGGTTCACCCCTCCACTTT	CASSTRDGPGSPLHF
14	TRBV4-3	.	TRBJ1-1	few	TGCGCCAGCAGCCAAGAGGGAGGCAGCACTGAAGCTTTCTTT	CASSQEGGSTEAFF
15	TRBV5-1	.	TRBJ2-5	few	TGCGCCAGCAGACTGGGACCGCTCGAGTCCGAGACCCAGTACTTC	CASRLGPLESETQYF
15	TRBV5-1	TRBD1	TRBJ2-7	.	TGCGCCAGCAGCTATGGACAGGGGGCCGCCTACGAGCAGTACTTC	CASSYGQGAAYEQYF
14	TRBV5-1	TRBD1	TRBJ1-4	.	TGCGCCAGCAGCCTCGGGACAGGGGAAAGCAAACTGTTTTTT	CASSLGTGESKLFF
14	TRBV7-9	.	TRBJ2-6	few	TGTGCCAGTGCCCTGGGCTCTGGGGCCAACGTCCTGACTTTC	CASALGSGANVLTF
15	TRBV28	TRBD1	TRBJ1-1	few	TGTGCCAGCATTGACAACAGGGGAGAGAACACTGAAGCTTTCTTT	CASIDNRGENTEAFF
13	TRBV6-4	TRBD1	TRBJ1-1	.	TGTGCCAGCAGTTACCGACAGGGAGGTGAAGCTTTCTTT	CASSYRQGGEAFF
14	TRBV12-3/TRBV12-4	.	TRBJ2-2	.	TGTGCCAGAGCCAGACAGGCGAACACCGGGGAGCTGTTTTTT	CARARQANTGELFF
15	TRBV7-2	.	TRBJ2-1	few	TGTGCCAGCAGCTTACCGGGATTGGGGTACAATGAGCAGTTCTTC	CASSLPGLGYNEQFF
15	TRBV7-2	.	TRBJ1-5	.	TGTGCCAGCAGCTTAGAATTTGAGTACAATCAGCCCCAGCATTTT	CASSLEFEYNQPQHF
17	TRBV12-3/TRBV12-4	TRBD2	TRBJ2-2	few	TGTGCCAGCAGTGGGGGACTAGCGGGGGGCGGGACCGGGGAGCTGTTTTTT	CASSGGLAGGGTGELFF
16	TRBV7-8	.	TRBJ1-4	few	TGTGCCAGCAGCTTAGGGAAGACAGTGGTGAATGAAAAACTGTTTTTT	CASSLGKTVVNEKLFF
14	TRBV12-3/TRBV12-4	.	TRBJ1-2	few	TGTGCCAGCAGTCGACAGGACCGGTTCGGTGGCTACACCTTC	CASSRQDRFGGYTF
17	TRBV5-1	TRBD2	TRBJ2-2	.	TGCGCCAGCAGCCCAGGGACTAGCGGGAGTTGGGCCGGGGAGCTGTTTTTT	CASSPGTSGSWAGELFF
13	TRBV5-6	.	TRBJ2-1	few	TGTGCCAGCAGCCCCATAATGGGCGATGAGCAGTTCTTC	CASSPIMGDEQFF
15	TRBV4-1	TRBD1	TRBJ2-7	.	TGCGCCAGCAGCCAACCGGACAGGGGACCGTACGAGCAGTACTTC	CASSQPDRGPYEQYF
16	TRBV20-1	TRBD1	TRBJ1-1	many	TGCAGTGCTAGTATACGGGACAGGGAAGGGAACACTGAAGCTTTCTTT	CSASIRDREGNTEAFF
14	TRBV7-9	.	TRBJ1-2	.	TGTGCCAGCAGCTTAGCGGTAGGGTTGGGAGGCTACACCTTC	CASSLAVGLGGYTF
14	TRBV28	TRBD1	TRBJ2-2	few	TGTGCCAGCAGTTACCCCACAGGGGCCGGGGAGCTGTTTTTT	CASSYPTGAGELFF
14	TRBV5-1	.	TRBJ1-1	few	TGCGCCAGCAGCTGGGGTGACCGCTTGCCTGAAGCTTTCTTT	CASSWGDRLPEAFF
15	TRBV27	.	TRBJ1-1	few	TGTGCCAGCAGTTTCTATGGGGCGCCTGGCACTGAAGCTTTCTTT	CASSFYGAPGTEAFF
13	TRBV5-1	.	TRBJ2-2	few	TGCGCCAGCAGCTCCGGACGGACCGGGGAGCTGTTTTTT	CASSSGRTGELFF
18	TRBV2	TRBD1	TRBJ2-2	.	TGTGCCAGCAGTGCGCGGGGACAGGGGACGGTTGTGGCCGGGGAGCTGTTTTTT	CASSARGQGTVVAGELFF
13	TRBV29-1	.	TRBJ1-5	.	TGCAGCGTGCGGACCGATAGCAATCAGCCCCAGCATTTT	CSVRTDSNQPQHF
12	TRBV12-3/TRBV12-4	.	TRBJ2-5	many	TGTGCCAGCAGTCGACTAGTAGAGACCCAGTACTTC	CASSRLVETQYF
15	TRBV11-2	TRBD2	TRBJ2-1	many	TGTGCCAGCAGCTTTAGCGGGGGAGGGTACAATGAGCAGTTCTTC	CASSFSGGGYNEQFF
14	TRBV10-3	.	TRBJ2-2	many	TGTGCCATCAGGGAAACTAGTGACACCGGGGAGCTGTTTTTT	CAIRETSDTGELFF
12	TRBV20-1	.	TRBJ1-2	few	TGCAGTGCTAGACGCCTTGATAAAGGCTACACCTTC	CSARRLDKGYTF
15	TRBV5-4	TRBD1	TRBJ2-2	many	TGTGCCAGCAGCCCGGGACAGGGGGGCACCGGGGAGCTGTTTTTT	CASSPGQGGTGELFF
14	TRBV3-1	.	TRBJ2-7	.	TGTGCCAGCAGCCCTGACTCAGGGCCTTACGAGCAGTACTTC	CASSPDSGPYEQYF
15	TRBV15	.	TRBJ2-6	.	TGTGCCACTGGGCCCAGGAGCTCTGGGGCCAACGTCCTGACTTTC	CATGPRSSGANVLTF
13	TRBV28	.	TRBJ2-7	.	TGTGCCAGCAGTTGGGGGACCCCCCCCGAGCAGTACTTC	CASSWGTPPEQYF
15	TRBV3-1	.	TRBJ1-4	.	TGTGCCAGCAGCCTGCGGGACATCTATAATGAAAAACTGTTTTTT	CASSLRDIYNEKLFF
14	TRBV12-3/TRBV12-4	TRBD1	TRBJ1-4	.	TGTGCCAGCAGCCCCCGCGGGGACAGAGAAAAACTGTTTTTT	CASSPRGDREKLFF
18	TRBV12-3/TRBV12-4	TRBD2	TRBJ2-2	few	TGTGCCAGCAGTTTAGGGGGACTAGCGGGAGTGGTCACCGGGGAGCTGTTTTTT	CASSLGGLAGVVTGELFF
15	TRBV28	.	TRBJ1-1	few	TGTGCCAGCAGCCCTCCCCGAAGCCGGCCCCGGGAAGCTTTCTTT	CASSPPRSRPREAFF
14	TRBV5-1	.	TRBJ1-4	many	TGCGCCAGCAGCTTGCGGGGGAGAGAGGAAAAACTGTTTTTT	CASSLRGREEKLFF
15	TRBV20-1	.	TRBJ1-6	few	TGCAGTGCTAGACCTCCGGGACTGGATAATTCACCCCTCCACTTT	CSARPPGLDNSPLHF
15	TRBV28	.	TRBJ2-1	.	TGTGCCAGCAGTTTAGCAGGGGCGGGTTTAGGTGAGCAGTTCTTC	CASSLAGAGLGEQFF
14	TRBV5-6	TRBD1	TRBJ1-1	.	TGTGCCAGCAGCCCCGGGACAGGGTACGCTGAAGCTTTCTTT	CASSPGTGYAEAFF
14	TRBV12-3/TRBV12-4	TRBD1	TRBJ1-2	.	TGTGCCAGCAGCCGAGGGACAGGGAGGTACGGCTACACCTTC	CASSRGTGRYGYTF
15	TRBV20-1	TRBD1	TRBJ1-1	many	TGCAGTGCTTTCGGGACAGGGGTGGGAAAGACTGAAGCTTTCTTT	CSAFGTGVGKTEAFF
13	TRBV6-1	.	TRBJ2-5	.	TGTGCCAGCCAGGACTACCCACGGGAGACCCAGTACTTC	CASQDYPRETQYF
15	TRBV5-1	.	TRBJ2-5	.	TGCGCCAGCAGCTTGGAGCGGCGGGGGCCAGAGACCCAGTACTTC	CASSLERRGPETQYF
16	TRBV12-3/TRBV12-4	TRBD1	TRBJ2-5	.	TGTGCCAGCAGTTTAGAAGGGACAGGGGGCGGGGAGACCCAGTACTTC	CASSLEGTGGGETQYF
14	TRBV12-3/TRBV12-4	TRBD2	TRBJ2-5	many	TGTGCCAGCAGTCCGGGACTAGTCGCAGAGACCCAGTACTTC	CASSPGLVAETQYF
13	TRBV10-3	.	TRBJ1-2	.	TGTGCCGTAGCGAGAATTCTGAACTATGGCTACACCTTC	CAVARILNYGYTF
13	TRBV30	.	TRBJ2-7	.	TGTGCCTGGAGTGTGACGGGGAATCGGGAGCAGTACTTC	CAWSVTGNREQYF
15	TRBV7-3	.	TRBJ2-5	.	TGTGCCAGCAGCCCTAGGGCAGGGCTAGGGGAGACCCAGTACTTC	CASSPRAGLGETQYF
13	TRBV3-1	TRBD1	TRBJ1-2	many	TGTGCCAGCACCCAAAGGACAGGCTATGGCTACACCTTC	CASTQRTGYGYTF
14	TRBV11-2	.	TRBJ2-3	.	TGTGCCAGCAGCTTAGACAGGATTTCAGATACGCAGTATTTT	CASSLDRISDTQYF
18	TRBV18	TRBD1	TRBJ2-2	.	TGTGCCAGCTCACCACTTCCGGACAGGGGATTGAACACCGGGGAGCTGTTTTTT	CASSPLPDRGLNTGELFF
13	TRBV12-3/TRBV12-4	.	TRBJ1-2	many	TGTGCCAGCAGTTTTGGACAGAAAGGTGGCTACACCTTC	CASSFGQKGGYTF
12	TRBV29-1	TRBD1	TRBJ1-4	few	TGCAGCGCGACAGGGGGCAGTGAAAAACTGTTTTTT	CSATGGSEKLFF
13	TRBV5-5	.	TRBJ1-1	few	TGTGCCAGCAGCTTGGAATGGGCGACTGAAGCTTTCTTT	CASSLEWATEAFF